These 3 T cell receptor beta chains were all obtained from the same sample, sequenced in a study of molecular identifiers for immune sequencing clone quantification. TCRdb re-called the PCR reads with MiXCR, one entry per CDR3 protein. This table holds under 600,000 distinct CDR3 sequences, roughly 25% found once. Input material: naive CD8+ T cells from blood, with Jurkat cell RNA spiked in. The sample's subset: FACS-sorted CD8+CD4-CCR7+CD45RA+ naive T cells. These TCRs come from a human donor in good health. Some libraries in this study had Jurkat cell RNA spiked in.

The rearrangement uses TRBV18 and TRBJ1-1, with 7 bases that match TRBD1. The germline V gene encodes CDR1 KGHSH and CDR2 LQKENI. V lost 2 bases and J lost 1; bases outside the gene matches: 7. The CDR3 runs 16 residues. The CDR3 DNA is TGTGCCAGCTCACCAACAAGACAGGGCGCGAACACTGAAGCTTTCTTT. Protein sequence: CASSPTRQGANTEAFF.

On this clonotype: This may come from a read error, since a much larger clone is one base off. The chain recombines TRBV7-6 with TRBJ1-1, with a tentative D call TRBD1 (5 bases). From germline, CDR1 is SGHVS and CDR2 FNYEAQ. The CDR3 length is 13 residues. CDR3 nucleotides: TGTGTCAGCAGCTCCCCTGGGGGCACTGAAGCTTTCTTT. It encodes CVSSSPGGTEAFF.

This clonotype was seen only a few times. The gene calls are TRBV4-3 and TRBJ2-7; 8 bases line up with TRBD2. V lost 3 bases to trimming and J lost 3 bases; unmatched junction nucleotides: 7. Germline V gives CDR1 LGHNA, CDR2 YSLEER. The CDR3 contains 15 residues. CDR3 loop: CASSQSTGGGYEQYF. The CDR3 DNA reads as TGCGCCAGCAGCCAGTCCACGGGAGGGGGCTACGAGCAGTACTTC.